A selection of T cell receptor beta chains follows, all from one sample in a study of metastatic and nonmetastatic thyroid tumors. TCRdb re-processed the PCR reads through MiXCR. The sample holds fewer than 40,000 clones, around 33% seen once. Sequencing was carried out using tumor tissue. The receptor set was obtained from a female donor with papillary thyroid cancer or a benign thyroid nodule (not recorded which). Some clones in this sample may be carry-over from other donors' samples. Both conserved end residues are part of each CDR3. A D gene is named only where the DNA matches it firmly. Clone size is given for some rows only: seen once, a few or many times, or a class if the clone is expanded.

V gene,D gene,clone size,J gene,CDR3 protein,CDR3 DNA
TRBV19,-,few,TRBJ2-7,CASSILRGPSSEQYF,TGTGCCAGTAGTATTTTACGGGGACCGTCGTCCGAGCAGTACTTC
TRBV20-1,-,-,TRBJ2-7,CSARRRENSYEQYF,TGCAGTGCTAGAAGACGGGAGAACTCCTACGAGCAGTACTTC
TRBV28,TRBD1,few,TRBJ1-6,CASSLYTKGQGGFSPLHF,TGTGCCAGCAGTTTATACACCAAGGGACAGGGGGGCTTTTCACCCCTCCACTTT
TRBV28,-,-,TRBJ1-5,CASSFDLNQPQHF,TGTGCCAGCAGTTTCGACCTCAATCAGCCCCAGCATTTT
TRBV6-1,TRBD2,few,TRBJ2-7,CASSPILAGVSEQYF,TGTGCCAGCAGTCCCATACTAGCGGGAGTCTCCGAGCAGTACTTC
TRBV6-2/TRBV6-3,-,few,TRBJ1-6,CASRQDRVYNSPLHF,TGTGCCAGCAGGCAGGACAGAGTCTATAATTCACCCCTCCACTTT
TRBV6-6,-,few,TRBJ2-7,CASSYLGEQYF,TGTGCCAGCAGTTACCTCGGCGAGCAGTACTTC
TRBV30,TRBD1,-,TRBJ1-2,CAWTLGQGPGYTF,TGTGCCTGGACGCTTGGACAGGGGCCGGGGTACACCTTC
TRBV12-3/TRBV12-4,-,-,TRBJ1-1,CASSLDKNTEAFF,TGTGCCAGCAGTTTAGATAAGAACACTGAAGCTTTCTTT
TRBV6-1,TRBD2,-,TRBJ2-5,CASSRGLAGTETQYF,TGTGCCAGCAGTCGGGGACTAGCGGGGACTGAGACCCAGTACTTC
TRBV6-6,TRBD1,few,TRBJ2-1,CASRRQGAHNEQFF,TGTGCCAGCAGACGACAGGGGGCGCACAATGAGCAGTTCTTC
TRBV6-1,-,-,TRBJ1-1,CASSRLGTEAFF,TGTGCCAGCAGTCGCCTCGGCACTGAAGCTTTCTTT
TRBV20-1,-,-,TRBJ2-7,CSASSGRSYEQYF,TGCAGTGCTAGTTCGGGCAGATCCTACGAGCAGTACTTC
TRBV11-3,-,-,TRBJ2-7,CASSDYYEQYF,TGTGCCAGCAGTGACTATTACGAGCAGTACTTC
TRBV27,-,-,TRBJ2-6,CASSLSGFGANVLTF,TGTGCCAGCAGTTTATCCGGGTTTGGGGCCAACGTCCTGACTTTC
TRBV19,-,-,TRBJ2-2,CASSIWAGNTGELFF,TGTGCCAGTAGTATATGGGCAGGGAACACCGGGGAGCTGTTTTTT
TRBV20-1,-,-,TRBJ2-1,CSATGTRDNEQFF,TGCAGTGCAACCGGGACGCGAGACAATGAGCAGTTCTTC
TRBV20-1,-,-,TRBJ1-2,CSASPTTNYGYTF,TGCAGTGCTAGTCCGACTACGAACTATGGCTACACCTTC
TRBV5-1,-,-,TRBJ2-3,CASSLRAGRGDTQYF,TGCGCCAGCAGCTTGAGGGCAGGGCGAGGGGATACGCAGTATTTT
TRBV28,-,few,TRBJ1-5,CASSLSTAGDQPQHF,TGTGCCAGCAGTTTGTCCACAGCAGGGGATCAGCCCCAGCATTTT
TRBV5-1,-,-,TRBJ1-1,CASSSIGNTEAFF,TGCGCCAGCAGCTCCATCGGGAACACTGAAGCTTTCTTT